These 5 T cell receptor beta chains were sequenced from one sample in a study of blood T cell repertoires in COVID-19. Sequenced by immunoSEQ multiplex PCR; TCRdb stores in-frame clones only, minus some. The profile shows a few hundred thousand clones, approximately 81% of them singletons. The specimen was peripheral blood. The receptor set was obtained from a woman over 75 with acute or convalescent COVID-19.

V and J are TRBV23-1 and TRBJ1-5, with unresolved D. TRBV23-1 is an open reading frame whose function is uncertain. The length of the CDR3 is 9 residues. CDR3: CNAGEPQHF. CDR3 nucleotide sequence: TGCAATGCCGGGGAGCCCCAGCATTTT.

This clone was detected a few times. The chain carries TRBV5-1 and TRBJ1-1; D unresolved. The CDR3 runs to 14 residues. V lost 2 bases to trimming and J lost 4 bases, with 12 bases between them. The germline gives CDR1 SGHRS, CDR2 YFSETQ. The CDR3 DNA is TGCGCCAGCAGCTTAACCAGGTTGGGCACTGAAGCTTTCTTT. It is translated as CASSLTRLGTEAFF.

The J gene is TRBJ1-1, the V gene TRBV6-2 or TRBV6-3, with 7 bases lining up with TRBD1. Trimming at V came to 5 bases and at J to 0 bases, leaving 3 bases not matched to a gene. This CDR3 has 14 amino acids. Germline V gene sequence: CDR1 MNHEY, CDR2 SVGEGT. CDR3 sequence: CASSRDRVNTEAFF. In nucleotides, the CDR3 is TGTGCCAGCAGTCGGGACAGAGTGAACACTGAAGCTTTCTTT.

The J gene is TRBJ1-2, the V gene TRBV4-1; possibly TRBD1 for D (6 bases). The germline V and J ends were trimmed by 4 bases and 0 bases, with 12 bases remaining between them. CDR1 is MGHRA, CDR2 YSYEKL, per germline. CDR3 length equals 15 residues. CDR3 bases: TGCGCCAGCAGCCCACCGGACAGAGCTAACTATGGCTACACCTTC. This gives the protein CASSPPDRANYGYTF.

J is TRBJ1-1 and V is TRBV6-5, with 8 bases identical to TRBD1. Looked up from germline, CDR1 is MNHEY and CDR2 is SVGAGI. The CDR3 is made up of 13 amino acids. V shed 7 bases, J shed 4 bases, and the junction held 5 bases outside the gene matches. CDR3 sequence reads: CASTQGASTEAFF. CDR3 in DNA: TGTGCCAGCACTCAGGGGGCCAGCACTGAAGCTTTCTTT.